This TCR beta chain is drawn from a study of vaccination and CD4 T cells after COVID-19 (dated by TCRdb to the early 2020s). For the wider study: SARS-CoV-2 positivity had been established in the convalescent patients by nasal swab PCR, and mild disease was recorded in roughly 9 of these patients and severe disease in one. In the convalescent cohort there were six males and four females, among whom were two Hispanic individuals, seven Caucasians, two Asians and one multiracial person. Participants got two doses of the Pfizer-BioNTech BNT162b2 vaccine (n=8) or two doses of the Moderna mRNA-1273 vaccine (n=2). Post-COVID blood samples from convalescent patients were collected a median of about 110 days after diagnosis, with a range of about 35 to 161 days. The time from the second vaccine dose to post-vaccine blood sampling had a median of roughly 79 days and ranged from about 12 to 241 days. For stimulating the cultures, overlapping spike peptide pools were used, derived from SARS-CoV-2 as well as from the common cold coronaviruses HCoV-NL63, HCoV-OC43 and HCoV-229E. In control cultures, a CEFX viral epitope pool was used as positive control, an HIV-1 Nef peptide pool was used as negative control, or no peptide was added. The spike-specific CD4+ TCR repertoire was compared before and after mRNA vaccination in over nine COVID-19 convalescent patients and several infection-naive healthy vaccine recipients.

Worth noting for this clonotype: It has no known antigen specificity. One base away there is no much larger clone; base qualities are not given.

Library preparation employed PCR. DNA from cultured CD4+ T cells was subjected to TCR sequencing with the Oncomine TCR Beta short-read assay at the Johns Hopkins FTIC core. The QIAamp micro DNA kit was used to extract genomic DNA from the cultured CD4+ T cells. The Oncomine TCR Beta libraries from cultured CD4+ T cells were pooled using unique dual indexes and then sequenced on an Illumina iSeq 100. The study's processing was this. Non-productive sequences were filtered out, and CDR3s that did not start with C, did not end with F or W, or were shorter than 7 amino acids were discarded. Antigen-specific clonotypes were identified using the MANAFEST web application through comparison of peptide-stimulated wells with reference and other culture wells. To be called positive, a clone needed an FDR below 0.05, an odds ratio above 5, and a productive frequency above 0.1% in at least two of three replicate wells. A clonotype was classed as cross-reactive if the clonotype showed significant expansion both in SARS-CoV-2 spike wells and in at least one common cold coronavirus spike condition. Similarity between CDR3 sequences was evaluated in R version 3.6.1 using Levenshtein distances (stringdist) and unrooted phylogenetic trees (ape). TCRdb handled the public reads itself, with Q25 trimming in fastp and clone calling in MiXCR, and kept productive beta chains. Entries are consolidated by CDR3 protein sequence, retaining the most common genes and DNA. Here the V and J calls rest on TCRdb's processing, not on the authors' analysis. The sample has 12,000 or so distinct CDR3 sequences on record, roughly half of them singletons. Jointly, the top ten make up 25% to 40% of the sample.

The full study reports these points: Nearly all vaccine-specific clones in convalescent patients (304 of 307) were mono-reactive for SARS-CoV-2 spike rather than cross-reactive with common cold coronaviruses. The median number of SARS-CoV-2-reactive clonotypes rose from 21 after infection to 38 after vaccination, but the change was not significant. Only a relatively small number of convalescent patients were included in the study, and early timepoints following natural infection were not analyzed. Among convalescent patients, a median around 89% of the SARS-CoV-2-reactive clones seen after vaccination appeared only after vaccination, which suggests priming specific to the vaccine.

The germline V gene provides CDR1 MNHEY and CDR2 SVGAGI. From its cysteine to its phenylalanine, the CDR3 spans 13 amino acids. Kept here is only the CDR3 DNA, which spans 39 bases and is read in frame from base 1. V sheds 4 bases and J sheds 8 bases, leaving 11 bases between their ends. Reading the label with the study, this specimen's treatment or condition is: approximately nine-day PBMC culture with coronavirus spike peptide pools or control peptides (ViraFEST assay). The study used the ViraFEST assay, which expanded antigen-specific T cells with peptide pools and then identified expanded clonotypes by TCR sequencing. The convalescent patients' positive SARS-CoV-2 PCR tests were from March to December 2020, which was before the Alpha, Beta and Delta variants emerged in the United States. PBMCs were cultured at around 2.2 million per well in IMDM supplemented with approximately 5.3% human AB serum and about 9.6 IU/ml IL-2, with around 10 ug/ml peptide pools added. On days 3 and 7, half of the culture medium was replaced with fresh IL-2-containing medium. After approximately 11 days of culture, CD4+ T cells were isolated by negative selection with the EasySep CD4+ T cell isolation kit. Ficoll-Paque Plus gradient centrifugation was used to isolate PBMCs from whole blood, and the isolated PBMCs were then either used fresh or cryopreserved at -140C. Each culture condition was generally run in triplicate wells.

The rearrangement combines TRBV6-5 with TRBJ1-4; TRBD1 is perhaps the D gene, given 6 matching bases. The sequence was collected from a human donor who had recovered from COVID-19. Sequencing was performed on CD4+ T cells from blood, cultured in vitro. For the CDR3, the sequence is CASSLQGREKLFF. The sequenced DNA: TGTGCCAGCAGTTTACAGGGAAGGGAAAAACTGTTTTTT.